This T cell receptor (beta chain) stems from a study of OX40 agonist ivuxolimab in advanced cancers. General study points: Relatively little clonal expansion, among the lowest observed, appeared in partial responders at 0.1-3.0 mg/kg.

The data were produced by immunoSEQ multiplex PCR, yet TCRdb's version contains in-frame clones alone and is incomplete. The profile shows about 55,000 clones, approximately 83% of them singletons. V gave up 2 bases and J gave up 3 bases; unmatched junction bases: 7. The CDR3 has 15 amino acids. The germline CDR1 and CDR2 sequences are MNHNS and SASEGT. Of note for this clone: The antigen remains undetermined.

The chain combines TRBV6-1 with TRBJ2-7; 7 nucleotides match TRBD2. This receptor was taken from an adult with an advanced solid tumor such as melanoma, head and neck, liver or kidney cancer. The specimen comprised CD4+ or CD8+ T cells sorted from blood, sampled in a trial of the OX40 agonist ivuxolimab. The CDR3 is CASSERSSGNYEQYF. In DNA, the CDR3 is TGTGCCAGCAGTGAAAGGTCTAGCGGAAACTACGAGCAGTACTTC.